The 25 T cell receptor beta chains presented below share a single source sample, sequenced in a study of blood T cell repertoires in COVID-19. Some clones are missing from TCRdb's copy, which holds only in-frame ones; the method was immunoSEQ multiplex PCR. This sample yields fewer than 35,000 clones, of which approximately 91% are seen a single time; 3.7% belongs to the top ten. Specimen: peripheral blood. The receptors shown here come from a man aged 55-75 years with acute or convalescent COVID-19.

The chain recombines TRBV7-9 with TRBJ2-2, with TRBD2 matching 10 bases. Germline CDR1 is SEHNR and CDR2 is FQNEAQ (reference sequence). With V trimmed by 2 bases and J by 4 bases, 7 bases remained unmatched. This CDR3 is 17 amino acids long. The CDR3 bases are TGTGCCAGCAGCTTAAGTAAGGGACTAGCGCTCACCGGGGAGCTGTTTTTT. Amino acids: CASSLSKGLALTGELFF.

This CDR3 is CASSFDRGIYNEQFF. The CDR3 region has the DNA TGTGCCAGCAGCTTTGACAGGGGAATCTACAATGAGCAGTTCTTC. The chain has TRBV7-2 and TRBJ2-1; 8 bases align to TRBD1. V was pared by 3 bases and J by 3 bases, with 4 bases of the junction left unmatched. Germline assignment: CDR1 SGHTA and CDR2 FQGNSA. CDR3 length: 15 residues.

The chain couples TRBV2 to TRBJ2-7; D might be TRBD2 (6 bases). V was pared by 6 bases and J by 2 bases, with 14 bases between. Looked up from germline, CDR1 is SNHLY and CDR2 is FYNNEI. The CDR3 extends over 14 amino acids. The CDR3 nucleotides read TGTGCCAGCAGCGCTTTTTCGGGGGCCTACGAGCAGTACTTC. Translation: CASSAFSGAYEQYF.

The gene calls are TRBV9 and TRBJ2-3; tentatively, D is TRBD2 (6 bases). The CDR3 is made up of 14 amino acids. Deletions cut 3 bases from V and 4 bases from J, with 12 bases between. Germline assignment: CDR1 SGDLS and CDR2 YYNGEE. CDR3 coding DNA: TGTGCCAGCAGCGCCGGAGGGCCGTCAGATACGCAGTATTTT. It codes for CASSAGGPSDTQYF.

The chain uses TRBV18 and TRBJ2-3; the match to TRBD2 covers 11 bases. V was clipped by 0 bases and J by 3 bases; unmatched bases: 8. The CDR3 contains 18 residues. Per germline, CDR1 KGHSH and CDR2 LQKENI. The CDR3 DNA is TGTGCCAGCTCACCACCAGGCCTAGCGGGAGGAAGTACAGATACGCAGTATTTT. This encodes CASSPPGLAGGSTDTQYF.

CDR3 in DNA: TGTGCCAGCAGCCAAGCAGGGGGCGGCCCGCAAGAGACCCAGTACTTC. Amino acid sequence: CASSQAGGGPQETQYF. The chain has TRBV3-1 (or the pseudogene TRBV3-2) and TRBJ2-5; 8 bases fit TRBD1. Trimming at V came to 1 base and at J to 2 bases, leaving 6 bases not matched to a gene. The CDR3 covers 16 residues. The germline gives CDR1 LGHDT, CDR2 YNNKEL (reference sequence).

V is TRBV5-1 and J is TRBJ2-3; TRBD2 aligns across 9 bases. Germline loops: CDR1 SGHRS, CDR2 YFSETQ. Trimming at V came to 3 bases and at J to 4 bases, leaving 6 bases not matched to a gene. The CDR3 is made up of 15 amino acids. Here the CDR3 DNA reads TGCGCCAGCAGCTCGAGCGGGAGGAGGTCAGATACGCAGTATTTT. It encodes CASSSSGRRSDTQYF.

The chain combines TRBV2 with TRBJ1-1, with unresolved D. CDR1 and CDR2 from the germline V gene are SNHLY and FYNNEI. V lost 1 base and J 5 bases, leaving 11 bases between the germline ends. The CDR3 loop spans 14 amino acids. CDR3 sequence (DNA): TGTGCCAGCAGTGAAGGGAGGACCATAACTGAAGCTTTCTTT. This encodes CASSEGRTITEAFF.

V is TRBV18 and J is TRBJ1-1, with 7 bases aligning to TRBD1. The germline V gene has CDR1 KGHSH and CDR2 LQKENI. The V gene end was trimmed by 6 bases and the J gene end by 1 base; junction bases not matched to a gene: 8. The CDR3 extends over 15 amino acids. The CDR3 sequence is CASSLEYRGNTEAFF. CDR3 sequence (DNA): TGTGCCAGCTCCCTTGAGTACAGGGGGAACACTGAAGCTTTCTTT. The whole variable domain, filled in from reference TRBV18 and TRBJ1-1, reads NAGVMQNPRHLVRRRGQEARLRCSPMKGHSHVYWYRQLPEEGLKFMVYLQKENIIDESGMPKERFSAEFPKEGPSILRIQQVVRGDSAAYFCASSLEYRGNTEAFFGQGTRLTVV.

V gene TRBV5-6 combines with J gene TRBJ2-1; D might be TRBD2 (6 bases). V lost 2 bases, J lost 4 bases, and 10 bases lay in between. Germline V gene data show CDR1 as SGHDT and CDR2 as YYEEEE. There are 14 residues in the CDR3. The CDR3: CASSFRLAYNEQFF. The CDR3 region has the DNA TGTGCCAGCAGCTTTCGCCTAGCGTACAATGAGCAGTTCTTC.

The chain uses TRBV18 and TRBJ2-7; a weak D match, TRBD2 (5 bases). V dropped 2 bases and J dropped 6 bases, with 8 bases sitting between them. Looked up from germline, CDR1 is KGHSH and CDR2 is LQKENI. CDR3 length: 12 residues. CDR3 loop: CASSPGGLEQYF. In nucleotides, the CDR3 is TGTGCCAGCTCACCAGGCGGGCTCGAGCAGTACTTC.

This sequence joins TRBV15 and TRBJ1-1; 10 bases align to TRBD1. The CDR3 is 16 amino acids. Germline V gives CDR1 LNHNV, CDR2 YYDKDF (reference sequence). Trimming at V came to 2 bases and at J to 0 bases, leaving 3 bases not matched to a gene. DNA of the CDR3: TGTGCCACCAGCAGAAAAGGACAGGGGGTGAACACTGAAGCTTTCTTT. This encodes CATSRKGQGVNTEAFF.

V and J are TRBV3-1 (or the pseudogene TRBV3-2) and TRBJ1-6, with D tentatively TRBD1 (6 bases). V lost 2 bases and J 7 bases, leaving 6 bases between the germline ends. The CDR3 is 13 amino acids. Germline V CDR1 and CDR2: LGHDT, YNNKEL (reference sequence). The CDR3 coding sequence is TGTGCCAGCAGCCAACAGGGGAATTCACCCCTCCACTTT. Its translation: CASSQQGNSPLHF.

The count of this clone is one. The rearrangement uses TRBV2 and TRBJ1-5; D is uncertain. The CDR3 runs 13 residues. Germline V gene sequence: CDR1 SNHLY, CDR2 FYNNEI. V lost 7 bases, J lost 3 bases, and 10 bases lay in between. The CDR3 here is CASKEEHNQPQHF. The CDR3 coding sequence is TGTGCCAGCAAGGAGGAGCACAATCAGCCCCAGCATTTT.

The chain employs TRBV2 and TRBJ1-4; TRBD1 agrees at 8 bases. V lost 3 bases and J lost 6; bases outside the gene matches: 9. Germline V lookup: CDR1 SNHLY, CDR2 FYNNEI. This CDR3 spans 16 amino acids. CDR3 sequence (DNA): TGTGCCAGCAGTGATGACAGGGGAATCGGCGATGAAAAACTGTTTTTT. Protein sequence: CASSDDRGIGDEKLFF.

The genes are TRBV18 and TRBJ2-1; D gene uncertain. The CDR3 extends over 16 amino acids. Trimming stripped 6 bases from V and 0 bases from J, with 15 bases between. Germline-derived CDR1 and CDR2 are KGHSH and LQKENI. Here the CDR3 DNA reads TGTGCCAGCTCGCTAAGAACAGCAATCTCCTACAATGAGCAGTTCTTC. It encodes CASSLRTAISYNEQFF.

This chain joins TRBV5-6 and TRBJ2-7, with 9 bases lining up with TRBD2. Germline CDR1 is SGHDT and CDR2 is YYEEEE. The trim removed 1 base at V and 4 bases at J, leaving 6 bases unmatched. The CDR3 spans 15 residues. The CDR3 nucleotides read TGTGCCAGCAGCTTGTATCAGGCGGGAGGGTACGAGCAGTACGTC. This translates into CASSLYQAGGYEQYV.

The chain uses TRBV14 and TRBJ1-6; D unclear. Germline V gene data show CDR1 as SGHDN and CDR2 as FVKESK. The CDR3 extends over 15 amino acids. V was clipped by 0 bases and J by 13 bases, with 16 bases between them. CDR3 protein: CASSQERGILAPLHF. The CDR3 region has the DNA TGTGCCAGCAGCCAAGAACGGGGTATCTTGGCGCCCCTCCACTTT.

This clone was seen a handful of times. This rearrangement joins TRBV18 to TRBJ2-2; D might be TRBD1 (5 bases). The germline gives CDR1 KGHSH, CDR2 LQKENI. The CDR3 contains 15 residues. Trimming took 5 bases from V and 7 from J, leaving 17 bases between them. The CDR3 loop reads CASSDNRNPGGELFF. The CDR3 nucleotides read TGTGCCAGCTCAGACAACAGGAACCCCGGCGGGGAGCTGTTTTTT.

J is TRBJ1-6 and V is TRBV12-3 or TRBV12-4; D remains unclear. This CDR3 spans 13 amino acids. Trimming shortened V by 3 bases and J by 10 bases, and 10 bases separated the two germline ends. The CDR3 loop is CASSFGEYSPLHF. In DNA form, the CDR3 reads TGTGCCAGCAGTTTTGGGGAGTACTCACCCCTCCACTTT.

The chain is built from TRBV3-1 (or the pseudogene TRBV3-2) and TRBJ2-2; 7 bases line up with TRBD1. The V segment lost 5 bases and the J segment 0 bases; nucleotides outside the gene matches: 0. CDR3 length: 14 amino acids. Germline V gives CDR1 LGHDT, CDR2 YNNKEL (reference sequence). CDR3 nucleotides: TGTGCCAGCAGCGGGACAGCGAACACCGGGGAGCTGTTTTTT. This translates into CASSGTANTGELFF.

The gene calls are TRBV7-9 and TRBJ1-2; TRBD1 matches 9 bases. CDR1 and CDR2 (germline): SEHNR, FQNEAQ (reference sequence). V shed 5 bases and J 7 bases; nucleotides not matched to a gene: 11. This CDR3 spans 15 amino acids. CDR3 protein: CASSDRDRAPSGYTF. In DNA, the CDR3 is TGTGCCAGCAGCGATAGGGACAGGGCCCCCAGTGGCTACACCTTC.

This clone was observed once. The V call is TRBV5-6, the J call TRBJ2-1; TRBD1 matches at 8 bases. The CDR3 loop spans 17 amino acids. CDR1 is SGHDT, CDR2 YYEEEE, per germline. V lost 3 bases and J lost 1; bases outside the gene matches: 9. DNA of the CDR3: TGTGCCAGCAGCTGGGGACAGGCTTTTTCTTCCTACAATGAGCAGTTCTTC. This codes for CASSWGQAFSSYNEQFF.

V gene TRBV4-2 combines with J gene TRBJ2-6; D might be TRBD2 (6 bases). The V end was cut by 4 bases, the J end by 1 base, with 17 bases between. Per the germline V gene, CDR1 is LGHNA and CDR2 is YNFKEQ. There are 18 residues in the CDR3. The CDR3 nucleotides are TGTGCCAGCAGCCTCCGGGAGACAGTCCTATCTGGGGCCAACGTCCTGACTTTC. Amino acid sequence: CASSLRETVLSGANVLTF.

The chain links TRBV27 to TRBJ2-7; 11 positions agree with TRBD2. The CDR3 totals 15 residues. After removal of 6 bases from V and 8 bases from J, the junction contained 12 bases not matched to a gene. Germline values: CDR1 MNHEY, CDR2 SMNVEV (reference sequence). In DNA form, the CDR3 reads TGTGCCAGCAGAGAGAGCGGGACTAGCGGTGGCCAGCAGTACTTC. Amino acids: CASRESGTSGGQQYF.